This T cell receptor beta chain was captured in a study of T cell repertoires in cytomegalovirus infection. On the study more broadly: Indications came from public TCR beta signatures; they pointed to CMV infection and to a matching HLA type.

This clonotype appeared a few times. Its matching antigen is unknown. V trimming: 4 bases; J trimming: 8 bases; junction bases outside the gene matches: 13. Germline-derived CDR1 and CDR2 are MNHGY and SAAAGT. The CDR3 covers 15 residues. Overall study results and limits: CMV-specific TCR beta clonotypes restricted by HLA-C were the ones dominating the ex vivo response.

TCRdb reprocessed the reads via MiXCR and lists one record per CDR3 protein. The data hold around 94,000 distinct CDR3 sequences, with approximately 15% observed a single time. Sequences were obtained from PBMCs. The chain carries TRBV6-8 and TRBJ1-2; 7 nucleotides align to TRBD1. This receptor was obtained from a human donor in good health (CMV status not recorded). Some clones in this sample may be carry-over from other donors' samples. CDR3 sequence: CASSFMTGRRGGYTF. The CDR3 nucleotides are TGTGCCAGCAGTTTCATGACAGGGCGGAGAGGGGGCTACACCTTC.